This T cell receptor beta chain was obtained from a study of OX40 agonist ivuxolimab in advanced cancers. V lost 7 bases and J lost 2, with 11 bases in between. The CDR3 covers 14 residues. Germline V gene lookup returns CDR1 LNHNV and CDR2 YYDKDF (reference sequence). Clones were sequenced by immunoSEQ multiplex PCR, and TCRdb holds only the in-frame ones, with some missing. The sample holds more than 85,000 clones, around nine tenths seen once. The sequence came from an adult with an advanced solid tumor such as melanoma, head and neck, liver or kidney cancer. The chain recombines TRBV15 with TRBJ2-2, with D tentatively TRBD2 (6 bases). The material sequenced was CD4+ or CD8+ T cells sorted from blood, taken in a trial of the OX40 agonist ivuxolimab. The CDR3 sequence is CATTPTRNTGELFF. The CDR3 DNA reads as TGTGCCACCACCCCGACTAGAAACACCGGGGAGCTGTTTTTT. The full variable domain, rest sourced from reference TRBV15 and TRBJ2-2, is DAMVIQNPRYQVTQFGKPVTLSCSQTLNHNVMYWYQQKSSQAPKLLFHYYDKDFNNEADTPDNFQSRRPNTSFCFLDIRSPGLGDTAMYLCATTPTRNTGELFFGEGSRLTVL.